One and the same sample provided the 22 T cell receptor beta chains below, sequenced in a study of cytomegalovirus exposure and HLA in healthy donors. Primers: 60 Vbeta forward and 13 Jbeta reverse. Assay used: immunoSEQ multiplex PCR; TCRdb lists only in-frame clones, some missing. The sample lists tens of thousands of clones; around 79% were seen once. Sequenced sample: PBMCs. Source of these receptors: a male donor in good health and CMV-seropositive.

The genes are TRBV15 and TRBJ2-7; TRBD1 is a possible D gene (6 bases). V lost 3 bases and J 12 bases, leaving 18 bases between the germline ends. The CDR3 is made up of 13 amino acids. The germline gives CDR1 LNHNV, CDR2 YYDKDF (reference sequence). The CDR3 nucleotides read TGTGCCACCAGCAGGAGGGACAAATCCATGCTGTACTTC. This gives the protein CATSRRDKSMLYF.

This clone was observed a single time. The CDR3 nucleotides read TGTGCCAGCACCCTAGCGGAGAGGCGCACAGATACGCAGTATTTT. Protein: CASTLAERRTDTQYF. The chain combines TRBV13 with TRBJ2-3, with 7 bases aligning to TRBD2. The germline CDR1 and CDR2 sequences are PRHDT and FYEKMQ (reference sequence). The CDR3 extends over 15 amino acids. V was clipped by 7 bases and J by 1 base; unmatched bases: 8.

The chain recombines TRBV14 with TRBJ2-2, with 8 bases matching TRBD1. CDR3 length: 15 amino acids. Per germline, CDR1 SGHDN and CDR2 FVKESK. V gave up 6 bases and J gave up 3 bases; unmatched junction bases: 6. CDR3 sequence reads: CASRGDRGDTGELFF. CDR3 DNA: TGTGCCAGCAGGGGAGACAGGGGTGACACCGGGGAGCTGTTTTTT.

This clone occurred a few times. The chain links TRBV6-5 to TRBJ1-4, with D unclear. V shed 4 bases and J shed 8 bases, with 17 bases lying between them. Germline CDR1 reads MNHEY; CDR2 reads SVGAGI. The CDR3 has 15 residues. CDR3 sequence (DNA): TGTGCCAGCAGTTTCCGTGTCCCCGCCGGGGAAAAACTGTTTTTT. Translation gives CASSFRVPAGEKLFF.

The V and J genes are TRBV11-3 and TRBJ2-1, with D tentatively TRBD1 (6 bases). The CDR3 covers 13 residues. V was clipped by 5 bases and J by 10 bases, with 15 bases between them. Germline V gene sequence: CDR1 SGHNT, CDR2 YENEEA. CDR3 in amino acids: CASSTITGNEQFF. The CDR3, as DNA: TGTGCCAGCAGCACCATCACAGGGAACGAGCAGTTCTTC.

The gene calls are TRBV6-1 and TRBJ1-5, with 10 bases matching TRBD1. Trimming cost V 1 base and J 6 bases; bases outside gene matches: 0. The CDR3 length is 14 residues. Looked up from germline, CDR1 is MNHNS and CDR2 is SASEGT. CDR3 region: CASSEGQGAQPQHF. In DNA form, the CDR3 reads TGTGCCAGCAGTGAAGGACAGGGGGCTCAGCCCCAGCATTTT.

The chain uses TRBV5-8 and TRBJ1-2; D may be TRBD1 (6 bases). Germline-derived CDR1 and CDR2 are SGHTS and YDEGEE. The CDR3 is 14 residues long. The V end was cut by 6 bases, the J end by 5 bases, with 17 bases between. CDR3: CASTRPSTGYGYTF. The CDR3 coding sequence is TGTGCCAGCACCCGCCCGTCGACAGGTTATGGCTACACCTTC.

This clone was picked up a small number of times. The chain uses TRBV18 and TRBJ1-5, with D maybe TRBD1 (5 bases). Trimming removed 4 bases from V and 3 bases from J, with 13 bases in between. Germline V lookup: CDR1 KGHSH, CDR2 LQKENI. The CDR3 has 15 residues. The chain's CDR3 is CASSLRTGFNQPQHF. The DNA of the CDR3 is TGTGCCAGCTCACTCCGTACAGGATTCAATCAGCCCCAGCATTTT.

The J gene is TRBJ1-2, the V gene TRBV28; a possible D gene is TRBD1 (5 bases). V lost 1 base and J 5 bases, leaving 11 bases between the germline ends. This CDR3 contains 14 residues. Per germline, CDR1 MDHEN and CDR2 SYDVKM. In DNA form, the CDR3 reads TGTGCCAGCAGTTTATCGATCGGGGGATATGGCTACACCTTC. Its translation is CASSLSIGGYGYTF.

The gene calls are TRBV7-2 and TRBJ2-3; D is unclear. V lost 4 bases and J 5 bases, leaving 7 bases between the germline ends. The length of the CDR3 is 12 residues. Germline lookup yields CDR1 SGHTA and CDR2 FQGNSA. The CDR3 coding sequence is TGTGCCAGCAGCTCACCGGTAGATACGCAGTATTTT. This codes for CASSSPVDTQYF.

The genes are TRBV5-1 and TRBJ1-6, with D perhaps TRBD1 (5 bases). Trimming pared 4 bases from V and 10 bases from J, leaving 18 bases between. The germline V gene encodes CDR1 SGHRS and CDR2 YFSETQ. The CDR3 length is 15 residues. The CDR3, as DNA: TGCGCCAGCAGCCTTGGAGGTTGGGGGAGGTCACCCCTCCACTTT. This sequence encodes CASSLGGWGRSPLHF.

This CDR3 reads CASSFAPLSGIYEQFF. CDR3 in DNA: TGCGCCAGCAGTTTTGCCCCCCTCAGCGGGATATATGAGCAGTTCTTC. The rearrangement joins TRBV5-1 to TRBJ2-1; 7 positions agree with TRBD2. The length of the CDR3 is 16 residues. Germline trimming cut 5 bases from V and 8 bases from J; bases unmatched to any gene: 16. The germline V gene encodes CDR1 SGHRS and CDR2 YFSETQ. The full variable domain, completed using reference TRBV5-1 and TRBJ2-1, is KAGVTQTPRYLIKTRGQQVTLSCSPISGHRSVSWYQQTPGQGLQFLFEYFSETQRNKGNFPGRFSGRQFSNSRSEMNVSTLELGDSALYLCASSFAPLSGIYEQFFGPGTRLTVL.

This clone was seen only a few times. The chain employs TRBV5-1 and TRBJ2-3, with 12 bases that match TRBD2. This CDR3 region has 16 residues. Germline V gene data show CDR1 as SGHRS and CDR2 as YFSETQ. Trimming took 0 bases from V and 5 from J; bases not matched to a gene: 4. Here the CDR3 reads CASSLGLAGVVDTQYF. CDR3 sequence (DNA): TGCGCCAGCAGCTTGGGACTAGCGGGAGTGGTAGATACGCAGTATTTT.

Turning to this clone: This sample also contains other DNA sequences that code for the same CDR3. This chain joins TRBV19 and TRBJ2-7; weak D call: TRBD2 (7 bases). Trimming left V 2 bases short and J 2 bases short, with 10 bases between. The CDR3 runs 14 residues. Germline loops: CDR1 LNHDA, CDR2 SQIVND (reference sequence). The CDR3 bases are TGTGCCAGTAGTATAACGGGGGGCACCTACGAGCAGTACTTC. Translated, it gives CASSITGGTYEQYF.

The CDR3 spells CASSPPNSLAGGNEQYF. For the CDR3, the DNA is TGTGCCAGCTCACCACCAAATAGTCTAGCGGGAGGTAACGAGCAGTACTTC. The chain joins TRBV18 to TRBJ2-7; 11 nucleotides match TRBD2. The CDR3 contains 17 residues. The V and J ends lost 0 bases and 5 bases, in that order; junction bases with no gene match: 9. The germline V gene has CDR1 KGHSH and CDR2 LQKENI.

The chain links TRBV7-8 to TRBJ2-2, with D perhaps matching TRBD1 (5 bases). Trimming removed 0 bases at V and 7 bases at J, with 12 bases between. Germline CDR1 and CDR2: SGHVS and FQNEAQ. The CDR3 has 15 residues. The CDR3 reads CASSLARQGIGELFF. In DNA form, the CDR3 reads TGTGCCAGCAGCTTAGCGAGGCAGGGAATCGGGGAGCTGTTTTTT.

This chain links TRBV6-5 with TRBJ1-1; 7 bases are a match to TRBD1. After removal of 0 bases from V and 7 bases from J, the junction contained 11 bases not matched to a gene. The CDR3 runs to 16 residues. Germline loops: CDR1 MNHEY, CDR2 SVGAGI. The CDR3 DNA sequence: TGTGCCAGCAGTTACTCGTCATCAGGGGGAACAATTGAAGCTTTCTTT. Residues: CASSYSSSGGTIEAFF.

This clone turned up a few times. V usage is TRBV2 and J usage is TRBJ2-7; D ambiguous. The CDR3 has 14 residues. Germline lookup yields CDR1 SNHLY and CDR2 FYNNEI. Trimming cost V 2 bases and J 0 bases, with 8 bases left between them. CDR3 sequence: CASSETVSSYEQYF. CDR3 in DNA: TGTGCCAGCAGTGAAACAGTCAGCTCCTACGAGCAGTACTTC.

The chain recombines TRBV10-1 with TRBJ2-2; tentative D call: TRBD2 (5 bases). Trimming took 5 bases from V and 1 from J, leaving 11 bases between them. The CDR3 runs 15 residues. Germline values: CDR1 WNHNN, CDR2 SYGVQD (reference sequence). CDR3 region: CASSTRGRNTGELFF. CDR3 nucleotide sequence: TGCGCCAGCAGTACCCGCGGGCGGAACACCGGGGAGCTGTTTTTT.

The V call is TRBV27, the J call TRBJ2-7; possible D gene TRBD1, 6 bases. The CDR3 extends over 16 amino acids. Trimming shortened V by 4 bases and J by 1 base, and 17 bases separated the two germline ends. Germline V gene lookup returns CDR1 MNHEY and CDR2 SMNVEV (reference sequence). CDR3: CASSSQHRVGSYEQYF. In nucleotides, the CDR3 is TGTGCCAGCAGTTCACAACACAGGGTGGGATCCTACGAGCAGTACTTC.

This rearrangement joins TRBV6-1 to TRBJ2-3, with TRBD2 matching over 10 bases. CDR1 is MNHNS, CDR2 SASEGT, per germline. The CDR3 runs to 16 residues. After removal of 6 bases from V and 2 bases from J, the junction contained 8 bases not matched to a gene. The CDR3 here is CASREPLAGITDTQYF. The CDR3 bases are TGTGCCAGCAGAGAACCACTAGCGGGGATCACAGATACGCAGTATTTT.

Turning to this clone: One end of the junction is discordant with germline, which a read error may explain. The same CDR3 can be traced to other DNA sequences in this sample. CDR3 amino acids: CASSLTEGHEQYF. In DNA, the CDR3 is TGTGCCAGTAGCTTAACGGAGGGGCACGAGCAGTACTTC. The J gene is TRBJ2-7, the V gene TRBV7-9; a weak D match, TRBD2 (6 bases). The CDR3 is made up of 13 amino acids. In germline, CDR1 is SEHNR, CDR2 FQNEAQ (reference sequence).